This T cell receptor beta chain was captured by sequencing in a study of control samples from healthy donors and cancer patients (dated by TCRdb to 2019 to 2021). Library preparation was by the immunoSEQ multiplex PCR assay. TCRdb re-hosts the immuneACCESS table, in-frame sequences only. Its copies lack some clones; in the studies checked, an unresolved V gene accounts for under half of them, and the cause for the rest is not known. The sample table shows about 100,000 clones, and about 82% are seen once. The ten largest make up roughly 19% of the sample. The CDR3 holds 14 amino acids from the cysteine to the phenylalanine. Here the CDR3 DNA is all that survives: 42 bases in frame from base 1. CDR1 and CDR2 are read off the germline V gene (reference sequence) as PRHDT and FYEKMQ. From V the trimming removes 6 bases and from J it removes 7 bases, while the gene matches leave 9 bases of the junction unaccounted for.

Worth noting for this clone: The clone's antigen remains unknown. Base qualities were left out, and no much larger clone turns up one base away.

The sample was blood. The rearrangement joined TRBV13 to TRBJ2-1; TRBD2 matches 7 bases in the middle. The TCR was taken from a man younger than 45 in good health. The CDR3 amino acid sequence is: CASSLRLAKNEQFF. The DNA is as follows: TGTGCCAGCAGTCTGAGACTAGCTAAGAATGAGCAGTTCTTC. Where the CDR3 stops, the reference TRBV13 and TRBJ2-1 genes take over; the full variable domain is AAGVIQSPRHLIKEKRETATLKCYPIPRHDTVYWYQQGPGQDPQFLISFYEKMQSDKGSIPDRFSAQQFSDYHSELNMSSLELGDSALYFCASSLRLAKNEQFFGPGTRLTVL.